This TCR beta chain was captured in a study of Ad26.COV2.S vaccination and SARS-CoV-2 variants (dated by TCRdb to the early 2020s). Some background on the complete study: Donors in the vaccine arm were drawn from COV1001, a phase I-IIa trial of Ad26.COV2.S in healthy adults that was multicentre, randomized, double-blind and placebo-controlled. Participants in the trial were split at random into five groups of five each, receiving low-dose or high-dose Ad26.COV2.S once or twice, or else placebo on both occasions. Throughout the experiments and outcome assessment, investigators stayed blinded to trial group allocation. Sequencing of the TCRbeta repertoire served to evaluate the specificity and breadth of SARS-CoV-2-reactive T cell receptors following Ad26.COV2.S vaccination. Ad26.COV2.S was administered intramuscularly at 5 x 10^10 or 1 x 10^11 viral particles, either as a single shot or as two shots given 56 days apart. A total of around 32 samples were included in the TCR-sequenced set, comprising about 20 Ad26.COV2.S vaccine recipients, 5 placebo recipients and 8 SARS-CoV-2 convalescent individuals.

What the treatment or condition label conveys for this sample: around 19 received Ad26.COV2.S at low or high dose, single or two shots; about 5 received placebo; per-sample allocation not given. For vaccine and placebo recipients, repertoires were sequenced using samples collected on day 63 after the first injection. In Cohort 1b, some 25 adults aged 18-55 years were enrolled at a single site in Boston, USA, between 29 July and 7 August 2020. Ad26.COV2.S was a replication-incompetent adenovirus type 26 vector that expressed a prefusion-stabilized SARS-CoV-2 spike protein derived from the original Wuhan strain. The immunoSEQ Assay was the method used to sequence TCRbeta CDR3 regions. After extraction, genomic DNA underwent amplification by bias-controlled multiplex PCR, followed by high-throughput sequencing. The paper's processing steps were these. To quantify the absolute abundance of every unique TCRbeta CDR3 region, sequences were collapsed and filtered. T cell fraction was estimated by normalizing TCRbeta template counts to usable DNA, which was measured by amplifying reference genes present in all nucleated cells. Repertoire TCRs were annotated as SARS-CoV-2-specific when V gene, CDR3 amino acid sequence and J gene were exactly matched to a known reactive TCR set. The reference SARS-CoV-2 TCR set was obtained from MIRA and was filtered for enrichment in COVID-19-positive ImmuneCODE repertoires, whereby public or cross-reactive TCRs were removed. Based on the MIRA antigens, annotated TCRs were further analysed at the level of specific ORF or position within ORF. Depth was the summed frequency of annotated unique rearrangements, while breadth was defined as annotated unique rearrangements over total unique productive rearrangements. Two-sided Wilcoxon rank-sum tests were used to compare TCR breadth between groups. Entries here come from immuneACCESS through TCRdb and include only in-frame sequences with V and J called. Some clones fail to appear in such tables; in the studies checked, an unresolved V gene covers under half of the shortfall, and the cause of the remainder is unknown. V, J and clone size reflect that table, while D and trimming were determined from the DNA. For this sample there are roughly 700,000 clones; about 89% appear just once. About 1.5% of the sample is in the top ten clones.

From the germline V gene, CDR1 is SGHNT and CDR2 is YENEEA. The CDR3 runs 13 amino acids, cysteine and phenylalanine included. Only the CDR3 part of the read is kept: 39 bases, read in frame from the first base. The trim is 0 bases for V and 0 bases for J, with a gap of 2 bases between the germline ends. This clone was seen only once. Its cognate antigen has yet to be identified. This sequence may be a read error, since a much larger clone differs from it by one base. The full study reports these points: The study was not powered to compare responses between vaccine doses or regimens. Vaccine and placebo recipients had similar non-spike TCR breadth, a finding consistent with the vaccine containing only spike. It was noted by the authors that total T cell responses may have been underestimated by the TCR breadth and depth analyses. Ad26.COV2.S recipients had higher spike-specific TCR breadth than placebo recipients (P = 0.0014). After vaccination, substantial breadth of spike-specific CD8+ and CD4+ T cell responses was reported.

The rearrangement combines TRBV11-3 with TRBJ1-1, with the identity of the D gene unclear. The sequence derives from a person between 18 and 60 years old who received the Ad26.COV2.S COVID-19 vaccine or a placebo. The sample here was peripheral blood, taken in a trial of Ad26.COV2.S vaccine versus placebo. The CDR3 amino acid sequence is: CASSLEVNTEAFF. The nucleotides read TGTGCCAGCAGCTTAGAGGTGAACACTGAAGCTTTCTTT.